This TCR beta chain came from a study of control samples from healthy donors and cancer patients. The CDR3 totals 14 residues. Using immunoSEQ multiplex PCR, the repertoire was profiled, and TCRdb retains in-frame clones only, with some absent. The repertoire table contains fewer than 200,000 clones. The chain uses TRBV21-1 and TRBJ1-5. TRBV21-1 is given as a pseudogene. Material for sequencing was blood. The sequence came from a woman in her twenties or thirties in good health. DNA of the CDR3: TGTGCCAGCTCAGTCCTGTGGGGCAATCAGCCCCAGCATTTT. It encodes CASSVLWGNQPQHF.